This T cell receptor (beta chain) was recovered during a study of beta chain features in type 1 diabetes. Study conclusions and caveats: The VDJ junctions of type 1 diabetes patients carried fewer insertions and more deletions. Moderate yet significant TCRB CDR3 shortening was seen in Type 1 diabetes patients in all four CD4+ subsets. Within the patient group, naive, central memory and Treg TCRB repertoires appeared more similar to each other than within healthy donors.

The study reverse transcribed the entire isolated RNA, so it sequenced expressed TCRB transcripts. The method was immunoSEQ multiplex PCR; TCRdb's version includes in-frame clones alone and lacks a portion of them. The table has roughly 700,000 clones, roughly 13% seen once; the top ten hold 0.022%. CDR3 length equals 14 residues. Per germline, CDR1 MDHEN and CDR2 SYDVKM. V lost 1 base to trimming and J lost 3 bases, with 10 bases between them. Every donor provided one heparinised blood draw, which averaged around 110 mL. CD45RO/CCR7/CD25/CD127/CD95/CD27 staining was used to isolate CD4+ naive, central memory, regulatory and stem cell-like memory cells by sorting. Of note for this clone: The target antigen is unknown.

Specimen: naive CD4+ T cells from blood. The TCR was taken from a man younger than 30 with type 1 diabetes. J is TRBJ2-7 and V is TRBV28; the D gene is possibly TRBD1 (6 bases). The CDR3 reads CASSLSARGYEQYF. CDR3 bases: TGTGCCAGCAGTTTATCGGCCAGGGGCTACGAGCAGTACTTC.